The text below deals with one T cell receptor beta chain. The antigen remains unidentified. J gave up 1 base and V 4 bases, and 5 bases lay outside the gene matches. The CDR3 runs 16 residues. The germline CDR1 and CDR2 sequences are MNHEY and SVGAGI. This sample was taken from a study of T cells in Graves' hyperthyroidism and ophthalmopathy. Study outcomes and limitations: Ophthalmopathy and stable hyperthyroidism were separated by a 13 V-J model.

Clinicians diagnosed patients from clinical symptoms, serum thyroxine and TRAb, thyroid ultrasound and orbital computed tomography. Amplification targeted TCR beta CDR3 regions from RNA transcripts. First-round RT-PCR targeting the TCR CDR3 was performed with the HTBI primer set. From the multiplex PCR reads, TCRdb called clonotypes with MiXCR, one entry per CDR3 protein. The sample yields 600,000 to 900,000 distinct CDR3 sequences, about 16% seen once. The clonotype originates from a man in his late teens or twenties with Graves' hyperthyroidism. The chain recombines TRBV6-5 with TRBJ2-1; 9 nucleotides line up with TRBD2. What was sequenced was blood. The CDR3 nucleotides are TGTGCCAGCAGTTGGGGGGCGGGAGGGTCCTACAATGAGCAGTTCTTC. As protein: CASSWGAGGSYNEQFF.